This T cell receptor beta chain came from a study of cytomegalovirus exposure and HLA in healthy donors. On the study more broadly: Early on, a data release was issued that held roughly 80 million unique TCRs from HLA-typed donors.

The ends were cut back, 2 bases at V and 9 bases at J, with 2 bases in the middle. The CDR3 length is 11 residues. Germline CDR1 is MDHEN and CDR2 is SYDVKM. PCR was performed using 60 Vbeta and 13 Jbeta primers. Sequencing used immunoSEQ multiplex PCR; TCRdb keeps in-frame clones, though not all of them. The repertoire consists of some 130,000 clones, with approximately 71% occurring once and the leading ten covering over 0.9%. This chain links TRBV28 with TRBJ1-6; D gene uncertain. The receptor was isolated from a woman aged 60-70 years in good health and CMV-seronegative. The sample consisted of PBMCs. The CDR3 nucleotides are TGTGCCAGCAGTTTACTTTCACCCCTCCACTTT. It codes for CASSLLSPLHF.